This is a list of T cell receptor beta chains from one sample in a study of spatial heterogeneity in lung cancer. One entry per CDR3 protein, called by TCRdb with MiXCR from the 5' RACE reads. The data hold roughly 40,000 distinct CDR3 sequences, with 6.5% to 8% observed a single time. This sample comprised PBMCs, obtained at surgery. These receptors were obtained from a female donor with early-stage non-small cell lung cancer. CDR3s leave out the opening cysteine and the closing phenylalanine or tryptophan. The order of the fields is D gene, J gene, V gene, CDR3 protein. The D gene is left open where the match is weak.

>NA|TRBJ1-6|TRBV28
ASSPDSAFGGSPLH
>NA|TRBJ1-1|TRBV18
ASSPRGGDTEAF
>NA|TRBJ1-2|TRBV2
ASSENTYAGYT
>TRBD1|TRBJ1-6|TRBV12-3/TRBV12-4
ASSRQGRSGSPLH
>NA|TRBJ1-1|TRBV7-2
ASSSRSRQKNEAF
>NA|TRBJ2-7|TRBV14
ASSQDVGHGYEQY
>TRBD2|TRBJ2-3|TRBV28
ASSLSTSDFTDTQY
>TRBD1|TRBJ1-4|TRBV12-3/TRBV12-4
ASRYQTGVNEKLF
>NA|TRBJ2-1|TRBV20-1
SAPLWGSSYNEQF
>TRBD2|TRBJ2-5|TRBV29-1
SVGLAGGQETQY
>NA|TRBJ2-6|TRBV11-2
ASSWALTFSPGANVLT
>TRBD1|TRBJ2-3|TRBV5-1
ASSSTTGLTDTQY
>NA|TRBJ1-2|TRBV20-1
SARTVSRHGYT
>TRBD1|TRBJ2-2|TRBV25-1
ASSEFTGAQPGELF
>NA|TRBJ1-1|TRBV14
ASSPGGALNTEAF
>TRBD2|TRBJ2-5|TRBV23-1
ASTPWGGESKPRDETQY
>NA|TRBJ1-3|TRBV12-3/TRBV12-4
ASSRTEAGNTIY
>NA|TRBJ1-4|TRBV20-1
SARDSPNEKLF
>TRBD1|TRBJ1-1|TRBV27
ASSSRGLNTEAF
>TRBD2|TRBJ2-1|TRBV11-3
ASSPFGGVDNEQF
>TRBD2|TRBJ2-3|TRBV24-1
ATSDPFGGATDTQY
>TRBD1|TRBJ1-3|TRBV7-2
ASSLAPMSGGGYTIY
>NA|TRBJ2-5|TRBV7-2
ASSLVRETQY
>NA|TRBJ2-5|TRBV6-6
ASSYTTGLETQY
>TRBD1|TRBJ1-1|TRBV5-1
ASSFDRDTEAF
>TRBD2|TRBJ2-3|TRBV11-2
ASSSGGTQY
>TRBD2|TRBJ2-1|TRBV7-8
ASRELAGASYNEQF
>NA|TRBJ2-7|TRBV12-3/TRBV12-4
ASSQLTPHEQY
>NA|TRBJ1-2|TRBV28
ASSPSWVYGYT
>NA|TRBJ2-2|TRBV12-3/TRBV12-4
ASHRENTGELF
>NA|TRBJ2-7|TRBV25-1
ASSEELAEPYEQY
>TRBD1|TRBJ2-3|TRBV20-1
SALTGAFTDTQY
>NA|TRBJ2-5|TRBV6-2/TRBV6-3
ASSLQQETQY
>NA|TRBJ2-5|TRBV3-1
ASSTGLQETQY
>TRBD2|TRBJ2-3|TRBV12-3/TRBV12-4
ASSLGLLAGGTSTDTQY
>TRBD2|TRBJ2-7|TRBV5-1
ASGLAGSSNEQY
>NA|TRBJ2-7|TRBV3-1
ASSHLNEQY
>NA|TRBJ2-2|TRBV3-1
ASSLDPHDGELF
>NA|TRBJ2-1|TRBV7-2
ASSLPGTVDGEQF
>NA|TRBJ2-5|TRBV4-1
ASSQEDGGAGKETQY
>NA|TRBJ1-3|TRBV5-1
ASTENPGPTYSGNTIY
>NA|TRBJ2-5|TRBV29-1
SVDRVDETQY
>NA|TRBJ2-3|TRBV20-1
SAQPAAPTGSTDTQY
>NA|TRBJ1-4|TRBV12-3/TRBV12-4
ASSFRDSNEKLF
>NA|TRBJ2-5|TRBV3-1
ATRSGGGLIETQY
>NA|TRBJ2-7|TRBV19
ASSPGHRVSYEQY
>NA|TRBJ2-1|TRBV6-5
ASLIYLECEQF
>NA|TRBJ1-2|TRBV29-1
SAVWQNNYGYT
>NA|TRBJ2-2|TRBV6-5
ASSYQGRVGELF